These T cell receptor beta chains were read from a single sample in a study of blood T cells in healthy people across ages. TCRdb passed the 5' RACE reads through MiXCR, listing each CDR3 protein once. The sample includes 1.5 million to 1.8 million distinct CDR3 sequences, roughly 43% of them seen just once. Sequencing was carried out using blood. The receptors stem from a woman aged 18-29 years in good health. Both conserved end residues are part of each CDR3. D genes are given only for firm matches. Not every row has a clone size; where given, it reads once, few, many or a size class.

V	J	size	D	DNA	CDR3
TRBV29-1	TRBJ2-1	few	TRBD1	TGCAGCGCCGGGACAGGGGAGCCATCCCGCTCATACAATGAGCAGTTCTTC	CSAGTGEPSRSYNEQFF
TRBV13	TRBJ2-1	.	TRBD1	TGTGCCAGCAGCCTACCCGGGACAGGTAGCTCCTACAATGAGCAGTTCTTC	CASSLPGTGSSYNEQFF
TRBV2	TRBJ2-1	.	TRBD1	TGTGCCAGCAGGGGTGCGGGACAGGTTAGCAATGAGCAGTTCTTC	CASRGAGQVSNEQFF
TRBV6-5	TRBJ1-1	.	TRBD1	TGTGCCAGCAAGCCCGGGACAGGGGATTTTACTGAAGCTTTCTTT	CASKPGTGDFTEAFF
TRBV7-9	TRBJ1-2	once	.	TGTGCCAGCAGCTCCAAGGGGGAGGATACGTCGGGCTACACCTTC	CASSSKGEDTSGYTF
TRBV7-2	TRBJ1-2	many	.	TGTGCCAGCAGCTTAAGCACGGACTATGGCTACACCTTC	CASSLSTDYGYTF
TRBV4-3	TRBJ2-4	few	.	TGCGCCAGCAGCCAGGAGAGGCAGTCGGCCAAAAACATTCAGTACTTC	CASSQERQSAKNIQYF
TRBV5-1	TRBJ2-1	many	.	TGCGCCAGCAGCTTGGTGGTAGCCCTGTTCTCTAATGAGCAGTTCTTC	CASSLVVALFSNEQFF
TRBV5-5	TRBJ1-2	.	.	TGTGCCAGCAGCTTGGCTGGCAGGGTAAACTATGGCTACACCTTC	CASSLAGRVNYGYTF
TRBV10-1	TRBJ2-7	.	.	TGCGCCAACAGTGAATTGGGGTACTACGAGCAGTACTTC	CANSELGYYEQYF
TRBV11-2	TRBJ2-3	.	.	TGTGCCAGCAGCCCGCGGGTAGATCCTAGCACAGATACGCAGTATTTT	CASSPRVDPSTDTQYF
TRBV20-1	TRBJ2-7	few	.	TGCAGTGCTAGAGTCTCGCCCAGGACCTACGAGCAGTACTTC	CSARVSPRTYEQYF
TRBV2	TRBJ2-4	.	.	TGTGCCAGCAGTGACCAATGGGGGTACTTC	CASSDQWGYF
TRBV18	TRBJ2-3	.	.	TGTGCCAGCTCACCTGCCGGGTGGAGCACAGATACGCAGTATTTT	CASSPAGWSTDTQYF
TRBV2	TRBJ2-7	.	.	TGTGCCAGCCGACAGGAGACCTACGAGCAGTACTTC	CASRQETYEQYF
TRBV12-3/TRBV12-4	TRBJ2-1	.	TRBD2	TGTGCCAGCAGTTTAGCGCGGGGGGGCCGCAATGAGCAGTTCTTC	CASSLARGGRNEQFF
TRBV20-1	TRBJ1-4	few	.	TGCAGTGCTGAGCCGGACCTACAGCCATGGGATGAAAAACTGTTTTTT	CSAEPDLQPWDEKLFF
TRBV9	TRBJ2-3	.	TRBD2	TGTGCCAGCACACGACTAGCGGCACTCCCAGATACGCAGTATTTT	CASTRLAALPDTQYF
TRBV4-1	TRBJ1-1	.	.	TGCGCCAGCGGCCCCTCGGACAGAAACACTGAAGCTTTCTTT	CASGPSDRNTEAFF
TRBV4-1	TRBJ2-1	many	.	TGCGCCAGCAGCGAAGTTGGGGGTGAGCAGTTCTTC	CASSEVGGEQFF
TRBV29-1	TRBJ2-3	many	.	TGCAGCGTTGATCGTGGGCGTGATACGCAGTATTTT	CSVDRGRDTQYF
TRBV9	TRBJ2-1	few	TRBD1	TGTGCCAGCAGCGCGACAGGGGTCTCCTACAATGAGCAGTTCTTC	CASSATGVSYNEQFF
TRBV9	TRBJ1-3	.	.	TGTGCCAGCAGCGTATCATCGGGGCTCTCTGGAAACACCATATATTTT	CASSVSSGLSGNTIYF
TRBV7-2	TRBJ1-2	.	.	TGTGCCAGCAGCTTAGCGGTTCGGGGGCTAGGGGGCTACACCTTC	CASSLAVRGLGGYTF
TRBV12-3/TRBV12-4	TRBJ2-5	.	.	TGTGCCAGCAGTTTAGATGGAGGACAGACCCAGTACTTC	CASSLDGGQTQYF
TRBV6-2/TRBV6-3	TRBJ2-4	few	.	TGTGCCAGCAGTCGAACAGGGCGGCGAAACATTCAGTACTTC	CASSRTGRRNIQYF
TRBV12-3/TRBV12-4	TRBJ2-7	.	TRBD1	TGTGCCAGCAGTTTATCGGACAGGGAATACGAGCAGTACTTC	CASSLSDREYEQYF
TRBV7-2	TRBJ2-1	.	TRBD2	TGTGCCAGCAGCCCCCTTAGCGGGGGGGCACAACCGGAGCAGTTCTTC	CASSPLSGGAQPEQFF
TRBV29-1	TRBJ2-7	few	.	TGCAGCGCTACCCTGGGGTCCTACGAGCAGTACTTC	CSATLGSYEQYF
TRBV7-9	TRBJ1-2	.	TRBD1	TGTGCCAGCAGCGCGCGACAGGGAGTCTATGGCTACACCTTC	CASSARQGVYGYTF
TRBV13	TRBJ1-1	.	TRBD1	TGTGCCAGCAGCTCTATGGGGGACAGCTTTCGATACACTGAAGCTTTCTTT	CASSSMGDSFRYTEAFF
TRBV7-2	TRBJ2-3	.	.	TGTGCCAGCAGCCCCGTTATATGGAGCACAGATACGCAGTATTTT	CASSPVIWSTDTQYF
TRBV7-7	TRBJ1-1	few	.	TGTGCCAGCAGCTTAGTGGGCCGAACGAACACTGAAGCTTTCTTT	CASSLVGRTNTEAFF
TRBV6-6	TRBJ2-1	few	.	TGTGCCAGCAGACCGGAGCTCCGCTACAATGAGCAGTTCTTC	CASRPELRYNEQFF
TRBV2	TRBJ1-1	few	.	TGTGCCAGCAGTGTGGGGCAGGCGGAAGGGACCACTGAAGCTTTCTTT	CASSVGQAEGTTEAFF
TRBV13	TRBJ2-1	.	TRBD2	TGTGCCAGCAGCTTATTCTACTATACTAGCGGGAGGATTCAGCAGTTCTTC	CASSLFYYTSGRIQQFF
TRBV21-1	TRBJ1-5	.	.	TGTGCCAGCAGCAAAGCGCTCAGGGACAGGGAGTTAGGCAATCAGCCCCAGCATTTT	CASSKALRDRELGNQPQHF
TRBV12-3/TRBV12-4	TRBJ2-1	few	TRBD1	TGTGCCAGCAGTTTCGGACAGGGGGCCAACAATGAGCAGTTCTTC	CASSFGQGANNEQFF
TRBV27	TRBJ2-3	.	.	TGTGCCAACACGCCACGGGGAACAGATACGCAGTATTTT	CANTPRGTDTQYF
TRBV4-2	TRBJ2-3	few	.	TGTGCCAGCAGCCAAGAAAACGAGTCGCCCACAGATACGCAGTATTTT	CASSQENESPTDTQYF
TRBV4-3	TRBJ1-5	few	.	TGCGCCAGCAGCCAAGAAATCGGGACATTTAATCAGCCCCAGCATTTT	CASSQEIGTFNQPQHF
TRBV13	TRBJ2-2	.	TRBD1	TGTGCCAGCAGATCGACAGGGGCGAACACCGGGGAGCTGTTTTTT	CASRSTGANTGELFF
TRBV7-2	TRBJ2-5	.	TRBD1	TGTGCCTGCAGCGGCGACAGGGGAGAGACCCAGTACTTC	CACSGDRGETQYF
TRBV4-3	TRBJ1-4	.	.	TGCGCCAGCAGCCAACTACCAGGGACTAATGAAAAACTGTTTTTT	CASSQLPGTNEKLFF
TRBV30	TRBJ2-1	once	.	TGTGCCTGGAGTGTTGGACTTGTGAATGAGCAGTTCTTC	CAWSVGLVNEQFF
TRBV4-3	TRBJ2-2	.	TRBD2	TGCGCCAGCAGCCGTCTAGCGGGGGCCGGCGGGGAGCTGTTTTTT	CASSRLAGAGGELFF
TRBV20-1	TRBJ1-4	once	.	TGCGGTGCTAGAACCCCGGGTGCAACTAATGAAAAACTGTTTTTT	CGARTPGATNEKLFF
TRBV20-1	TRBJ2-5	.	.	TGCAGTGTCCGGGCAGGGCCCGGGAAAAAAGAGACCCAGTACTTC	CSVRAGPGKKETQYF
TRBV5-4	TRBJ2-5	.	TRBD1	TGTGCCAGCAGCCCCGATCTGACAGGGATGGAGACCCAGTACTTC	CASSPDLTGMETQYF
TRBV4-2	TRBJ2-5	few	.	TGTGCCAGCAGCCAAGATTCGATAACACCCTGGGTGGAAGAGACCCAGTACTTC	CASSQDSITPWVEETQYF
TRBV30	TRBJ1-1	.	.	TGTGCCTGGTCCGCCCAGAACACTGAAGCTTTCTTT	CAWSAQNTEAFF
TRBV3-1	TRBJ2-1	.	.	TGTGCCAGCAGCCAAGGTGCCCTGAGCTCCTACAATGAGCAGTTCTTC	CASSQGALSSYNEQFF
TRBV15	TRBJ1-5	.	.	TGTGCCACCAGCAGCCCCAGAGTAAGCAATCAGCCCCAGCATTTT	CATSSPRVSNQPQHF
TRBV6-4	TRBJ2-7	few	.	TGTGCCAGCAGTGAGGACACCTACAATGAGCAGTACTTC	CASSEDTYNEQYF
TRBV7-2	TRBJ2-7	.	.	TGTGCCAGCAGCTTAGGGGGTGTAAGCTCCTACGAGCAGTACTTC	CASSLGGVSSYEQYF
TRBV20-1	TRBJ2-3	.	.	TGCAGTGCTAGTCCTCCGAGCGGCACAGATACGCAGTATTTT	CSASPPSGTDTQYF
TRBV28	TRBJ2-5	.	.	TGTGCCAGCACCGGACGGAGCGAAGAGACCCAGTACTTC	CASTGRSEETQYF
TRBV3-1	TRBJ2-7	.	.	TGTGCCAGCAGCCAAGTTAGTGGGACACCAGCCCCGAGCTCCTACGAGCAGTACTTC	CASSQVSGTPAPSSYEQYF
TRBV20-1	TRBJ2-3	.	.	TGCAGTGCTTCTAAGCTGGGGGATACGCAGTATTTT	CSASKLGDTQYF